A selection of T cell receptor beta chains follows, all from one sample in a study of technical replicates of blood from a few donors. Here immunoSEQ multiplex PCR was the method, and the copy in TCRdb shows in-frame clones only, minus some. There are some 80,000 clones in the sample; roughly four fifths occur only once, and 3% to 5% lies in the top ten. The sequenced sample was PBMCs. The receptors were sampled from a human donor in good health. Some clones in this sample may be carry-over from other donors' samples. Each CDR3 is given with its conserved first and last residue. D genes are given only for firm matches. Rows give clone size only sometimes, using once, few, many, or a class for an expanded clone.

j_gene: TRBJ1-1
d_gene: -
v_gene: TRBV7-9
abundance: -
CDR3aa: CASSLVTKAFF
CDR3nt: TGTGCCAGCAGCTTAGTAACTAAAGCTTTCTTT

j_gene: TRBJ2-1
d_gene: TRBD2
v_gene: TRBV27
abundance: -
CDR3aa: CASSILAGDGNEQFF
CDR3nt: TGTGCCAGCAGTATACTAGCGGGAGACGGCAATGAGCAGTTCTTC

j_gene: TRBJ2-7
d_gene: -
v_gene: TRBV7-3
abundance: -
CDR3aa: CASSSRGGKGHEQYF
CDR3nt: TGTGCCAGCAGCTCTAGGGGCGGGAAGGGGCACGAGCAGTACTTC

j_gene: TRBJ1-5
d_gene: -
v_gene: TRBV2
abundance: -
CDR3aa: CASSGGHQPQHF
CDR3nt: TGTGCCAGCAGTGGGGGGCATCAGCCCCAGCATTTT

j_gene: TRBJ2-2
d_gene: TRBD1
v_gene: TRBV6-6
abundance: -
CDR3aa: CASSSDRGVRTGELFF
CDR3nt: TGTGCCAGCAGTTCCGACAGGGGGGTAAGGACCGGGGAGCTGTTTTTT

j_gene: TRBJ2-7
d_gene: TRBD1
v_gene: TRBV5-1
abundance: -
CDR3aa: CASSLAGTGEGYEQYF
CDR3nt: TGCGCCAGCAGCTTGGCCGGGACAGGGGAGGGCTACGAGCAGTACTTC

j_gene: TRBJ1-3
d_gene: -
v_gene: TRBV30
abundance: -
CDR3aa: CAWSAGQSKGNTIYF
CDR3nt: TGTGCCTGGAGTGCCGGACAGTCAAAAGGAAACACCATATATTTT

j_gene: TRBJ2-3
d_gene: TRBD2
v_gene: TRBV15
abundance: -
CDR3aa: CATSRDLTSGLTDTQYF
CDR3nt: TGTGCCACCAGCAGAGATTTAACTAGCGGGCTGACAGATACGCAGTATTTT

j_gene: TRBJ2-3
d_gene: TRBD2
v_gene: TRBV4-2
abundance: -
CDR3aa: CASSQDKASGPDTQYF
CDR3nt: TGTGCCAGCAGCCAAGATAAGGCTAGCGGTCCAGATACGCAGTATTTT

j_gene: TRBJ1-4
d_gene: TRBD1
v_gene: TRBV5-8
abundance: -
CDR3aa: CASSSRDRGSEKLFF
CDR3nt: TGTGCCAGCAGCTCCCGGGACAGGGGGAGTGAAAAACTGTTTTTT

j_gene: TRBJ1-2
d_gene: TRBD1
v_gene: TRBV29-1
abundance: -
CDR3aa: CSVTGQGDYGYTF
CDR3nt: TGCAGCGTTACGGGACAGGGAGACTATGGCTACACCTTC

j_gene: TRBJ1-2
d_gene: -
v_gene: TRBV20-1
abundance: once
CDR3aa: CSARRGGYTF
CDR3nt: TGCAGTGCTAGGCGGGGTGGCTACACCTTC

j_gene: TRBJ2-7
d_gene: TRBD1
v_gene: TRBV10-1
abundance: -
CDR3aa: CASSVTGGYEQYF
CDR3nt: TGCGCCAGCAGTGTAACAGGGGGCTACGAGCAGTACTTC

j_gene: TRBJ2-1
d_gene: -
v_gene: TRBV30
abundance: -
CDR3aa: CAWAPGAVGGQFF
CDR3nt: TGTGCCTGGGCCCCCGGGGCAGTGGGAGGGCAGTTCTTC